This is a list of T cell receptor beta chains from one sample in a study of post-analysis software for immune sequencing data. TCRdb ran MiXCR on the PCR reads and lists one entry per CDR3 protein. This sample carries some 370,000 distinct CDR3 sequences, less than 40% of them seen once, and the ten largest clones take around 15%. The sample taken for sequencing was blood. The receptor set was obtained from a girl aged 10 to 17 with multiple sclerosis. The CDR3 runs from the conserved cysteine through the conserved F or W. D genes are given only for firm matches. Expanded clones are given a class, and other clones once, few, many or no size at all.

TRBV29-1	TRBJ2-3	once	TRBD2	TGCAGCGGCACGACTAGCAGCACAGATGCGCAGTATTTT	CSGTTSSTDAQYF
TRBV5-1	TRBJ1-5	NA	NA	TGCGCCAGCAGCTTGGCCCCAGAGGGGAGCAATCGGCCCCAGCATTTT	CASSLAPEGSNRPQHF
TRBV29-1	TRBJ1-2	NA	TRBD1	TGCAGCGTCGGACAGGGGGGAAACTATGGCTACACCTTC	CSVGQGGNYGYTF
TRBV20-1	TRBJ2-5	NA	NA	TGCAGTGCTAGTGACGGCTTTACTCAAGAGACCCAGTACTTC	CSASDGFTQETQYF
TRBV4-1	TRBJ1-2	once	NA	TGCGCCAGCAGCCAATCGCGGCAGGGCGGTAACTATGGCTACACCTTC	CASSQSRQGGNYGYTF
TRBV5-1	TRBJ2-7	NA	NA	TGCGCCAGCAGCTTGGATACGGAGGGGGGCGAGCAGTACTTC	CASSLDTEGGEQYF
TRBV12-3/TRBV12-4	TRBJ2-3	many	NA	TGTGCCAGCAGCCTGGGGGTCTCAACTCGCACAGATACGCAGTATTTT	CASSLGVSTRTDTQYF
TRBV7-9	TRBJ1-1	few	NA	TGTGCCAGCACTCAGGGTGTGGACACTGAAGCTTTCTTT	CASTQGVDTEAFF
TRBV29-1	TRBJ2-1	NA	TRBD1	TGCAGCGTCGCAAGGACAGGACACTACAATGAGCAGTTCTTC	CSVARTGHYNEQFF
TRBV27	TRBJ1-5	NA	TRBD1	TGTGCCAGCAGTTTAAGTGGGCAGGGGGACAGCAATCAGCCCCAGCATTTT	CASSLSGQGDSNQPQHF
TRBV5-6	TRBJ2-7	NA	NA	TGTGCCAGCAGCTTGGCACCCCTCTACTACGAGCAGTACTTC	CASSLAPLYYEQYF
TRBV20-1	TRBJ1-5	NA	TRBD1	TGCAGTGCTTCGGGTTTTGATGGGACAGGGGTGGATCAGCCCCAGCATTTT	CSASGFDGTGVDQPQHF
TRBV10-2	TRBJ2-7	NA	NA	TGCGCCAGCAGTGAGAATGGGGGAGTAATGAACGAGCAGTACTTC	CASSENGGVMNEQYF
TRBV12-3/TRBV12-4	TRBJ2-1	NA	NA	TGTGCCAGCAGTCTCCGGGGCGGTACCTACAATGAGCAGTTCTTC	CASSLRGGTYNEQFF
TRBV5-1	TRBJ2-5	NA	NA	TGCGCCAGCAGCTTGGCGGGACACCCTCAAGAGACCCAGTACTTC	CASSLAGHPQETQYF
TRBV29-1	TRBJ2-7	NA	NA	TGCAGCATTGGAGCAGGCAACGAGCAGTACTTC	CSIGAGNEQYF
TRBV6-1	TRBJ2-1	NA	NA	TGTGCCAGCAGTGAAAGGCGGGCTGGACTTTACAATGAGCAGTTCTTC	CASSERRAGLYNEQFF
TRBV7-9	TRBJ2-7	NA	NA	TGTGCCAGCAGCGAACAGGATAAGCAGTACTTC	CASSEQDKQYF
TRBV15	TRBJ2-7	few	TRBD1	TGTGCCACCAGCAGAGATAGGACAGGGGAAGGCTACGAGCAGTACTTC	CATSRDRTGEGYEQYF
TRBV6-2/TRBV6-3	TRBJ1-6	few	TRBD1	TGTGCCAGCAGTTCTCGACAGGGGGGCCCAGCTCTTAATTCACCCCTCCACTTT	CASSSRQGGPALNSPLHF
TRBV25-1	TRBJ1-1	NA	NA	TGTGCCAGCAGTGTCGGAGGGGGCACTGAAGCTTTCTTT	CASSVGGGTEAFF
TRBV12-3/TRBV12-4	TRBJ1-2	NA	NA	TGTGCCAGCAACTTAGGGGGTGTTGGCTACACCTTC	CASNLGGVGYTF
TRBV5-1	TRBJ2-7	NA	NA	TGTGCCAGCAGCCTTGACGCCTACGAGCAGTACTTC	CASSLDAYEQYF
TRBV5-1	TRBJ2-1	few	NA	TGCGCCAGCAGCTTTTACAGGGATGAGCAGTTCTTC	CASSFYRDEQFF
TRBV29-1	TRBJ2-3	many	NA	TGCAGCGTTGAAGGAAAGGACGGTAAAGATACGCAGTATTTT	CSVEGKDGKDTQYF
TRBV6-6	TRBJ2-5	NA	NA	TGTGCCAGCAGTTACTCGGGGGGCTCCGGAGAGACCCAGTACTTC	CASSYSGGSGETQYF
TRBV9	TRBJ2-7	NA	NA	TGTGCCAGCAGCCCACGACTCTCCACTAGCAACGAGCAGTACTTC	CASSPRLSTSNEQYF
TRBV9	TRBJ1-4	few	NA	TGTGCCAGCAGCGAACAAGCAACTAATGAAAAACTGTTTTTT	CASSEQATNEKLFF
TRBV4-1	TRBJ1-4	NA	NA	TGCGTCAGCAGCCCTCCCCTACTCAGGGCCAATGAAAAACTGTTTTTT	CVSSPPLLRANEKLFF
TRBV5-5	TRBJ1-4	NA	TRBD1	TGTGCCAGCAGCATTAATGACAGGGGTAGGACTAATGAAAAACTGTTTTTT	CASSINDRGRTNEKLFF
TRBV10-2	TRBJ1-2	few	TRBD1	TGCGCCAGCAGGCCACAGGGGGCGGGTGGCTACACCTTC	CASRPQGAGGYTF
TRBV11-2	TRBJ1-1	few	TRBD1	TGTGCCAGCAGCTTAGGCTACGGATCAGGGGGCACTGAAGCTTTCTTT	CASSLGYGSGGTEAFF
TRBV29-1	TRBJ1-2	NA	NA	TGCAGCGCCGAGGGGGGATCGGGCTATGGCTACACCTTC	CSAEGGSGYGYTF
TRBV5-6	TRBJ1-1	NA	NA	TGTGCCAGCACTAGGCGGGGTGCTGACACTGAAGCTTTCTTT	CASTRRGADTEAFF
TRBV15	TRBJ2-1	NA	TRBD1	TGTGCCACCAGCCCCTCCGGGACAGGGGTTACTGAGCAGTTCTTC	CATSPSGTGVTEQFF
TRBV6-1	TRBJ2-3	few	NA	TGTGCCAGCAGTGAGGGACCCTATCAACAGGGCCCAAAGCAGTATTTT	CASSEGPYQQGPKQYF
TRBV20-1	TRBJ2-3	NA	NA	TGCAGTTCCTACAGGGCCCGCACAGATACGCAGTATTTT	CSSYRARTDTQYF
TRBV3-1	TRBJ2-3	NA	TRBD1	TGTGCCAGCAGCCGGACAGGTGGGGGCACAGATACGCAGTATTTT	CASSRTGGGTDTQYF
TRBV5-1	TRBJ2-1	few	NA	TGCGCCAGCAGCTTGGGGGCGTGGGCCTCCTACAATGAGCAGTTCTTC	CASSLGAWASYNEQFF
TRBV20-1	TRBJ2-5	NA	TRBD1	TGCAGTGCTAGGGGTTCCACGGACAGGTGGGAGACCCAGTACTTC	CSARGSTDRWETQYF
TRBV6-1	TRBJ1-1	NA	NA	TGTGCCAGCAGGGATATCGGCCGAGGAACTGAAGCTTTCTTT	CASRDIGRGTEAFF
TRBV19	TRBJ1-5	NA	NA	TGTGCCAGTAGTATACTACAGCTCAATCAGCCCCAGCATTTT	CASSILQLNQPQHF
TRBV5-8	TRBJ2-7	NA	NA	TGTGCCAGCAGCTTGCAGGGCGAGCAGTACTTC	CASSLQGEQYF
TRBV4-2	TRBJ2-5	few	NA	TGTGCCAGCAGCCAAGATATGGGGGGGGCTCAAGAGACCCAGTACTTC	CASSQDMGGAQETQYF
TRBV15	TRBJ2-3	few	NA	TGTGCCACCAGCAGAGCAGGGGTTTTGGCAGATACGCAGTATTTT	CATSRAGVLADTQYF
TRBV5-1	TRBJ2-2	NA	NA	TGCGCCAGCAGCTTCGTACGGGGGGAGCTGTTTTTT	CASSFVRGELFF
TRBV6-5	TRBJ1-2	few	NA	TGTGCCAGCAGCCCAAAATGGGAAAACTATGGCTACACCTTC	CASSPKWENYGYTF
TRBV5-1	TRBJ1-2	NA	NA	TGCGCCAGCGGGGGAACAGTGGATCGCGGCTATGGCTACACCTTC	CASGGTVDRGYGYTF
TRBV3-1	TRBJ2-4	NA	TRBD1	TGTGCCAGCAGTCGGACAGGGAACATTCAGTACTTC	CASSRTGNIQYF
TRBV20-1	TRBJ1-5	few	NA	TGCAGTGCTAGAGAACAGAGCAATCAGCCCCAGCATTTT	CSAREQSNQPQHF
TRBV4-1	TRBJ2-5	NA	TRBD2	TGCGCCAGCAGCCAAACGGGACTAGCGGGGGGGCAGGAGACCCAGTACTTC	CASSQTGLAGGQETQYF
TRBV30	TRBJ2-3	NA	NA	TGTGCCTGGAGCTACGGGTCTAGCACAGATACGCAGTATTTT	CAWSYGSSTDTQYF